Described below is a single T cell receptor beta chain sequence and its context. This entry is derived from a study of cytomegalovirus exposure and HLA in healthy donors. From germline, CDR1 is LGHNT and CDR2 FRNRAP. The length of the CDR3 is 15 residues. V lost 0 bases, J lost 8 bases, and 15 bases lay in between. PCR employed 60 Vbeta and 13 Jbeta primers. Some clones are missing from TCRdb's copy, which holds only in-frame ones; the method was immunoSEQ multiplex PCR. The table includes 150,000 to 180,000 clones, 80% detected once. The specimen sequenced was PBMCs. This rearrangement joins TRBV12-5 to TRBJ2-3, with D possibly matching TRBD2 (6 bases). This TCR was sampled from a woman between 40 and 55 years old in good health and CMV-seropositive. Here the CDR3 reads CASGLVIAEGTTQYF. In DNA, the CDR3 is TGTGCTAGTGGTTTGGTCATCGCGGAGGGTACTACGCAGTATTTT.